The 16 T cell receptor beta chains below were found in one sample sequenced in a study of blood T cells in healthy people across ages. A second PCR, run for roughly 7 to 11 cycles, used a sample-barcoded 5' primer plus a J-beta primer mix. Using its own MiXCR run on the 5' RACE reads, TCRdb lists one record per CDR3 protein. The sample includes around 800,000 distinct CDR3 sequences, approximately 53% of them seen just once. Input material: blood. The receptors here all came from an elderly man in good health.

The CDR3 DNA reads as TGTGCCAGCAGCTTAACAGCAGGGGATCAGCCCCAGCATTTT. As protein: CASSLTAGDQPQHF. V usage is TRBV7-9 and J usage is TRBJ1-5; weak D call: TRBD1 (6 bases). The CDR3 runs 14 residues. Germline V lookup: CDR1 SEHNR, CDR2 FQNEAQ (reference sequence). V was pared by 2 bases and J by 5 bases, with 10 bases between.

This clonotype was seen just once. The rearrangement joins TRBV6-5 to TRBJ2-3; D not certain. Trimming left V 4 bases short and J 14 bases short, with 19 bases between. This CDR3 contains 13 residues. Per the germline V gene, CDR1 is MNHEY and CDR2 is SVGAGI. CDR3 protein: CASSSGRRGYAYF. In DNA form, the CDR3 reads TGTGCCAGCAGTTCTGGTCGCAGAGGATACGCGTATTTT.

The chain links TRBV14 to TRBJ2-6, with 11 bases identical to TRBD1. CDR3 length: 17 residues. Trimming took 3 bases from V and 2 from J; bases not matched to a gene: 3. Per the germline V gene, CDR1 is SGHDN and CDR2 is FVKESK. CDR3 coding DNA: TGTGCCAGCAGCCAGGGACAGGGGGAAGCTGGGGCCAACGTCCTGACTTTC. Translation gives CASSQGQGEAGANVLTF.

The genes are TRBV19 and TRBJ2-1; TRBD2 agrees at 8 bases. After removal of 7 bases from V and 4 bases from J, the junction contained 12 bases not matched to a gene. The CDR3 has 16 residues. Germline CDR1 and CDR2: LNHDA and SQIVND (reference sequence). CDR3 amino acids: CASTLGQGLGYNEQFF. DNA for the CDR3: TGTGCCAGTACCCTGGGGCAGGGACTAGGGTACAATGAGCAGTTCTTC.

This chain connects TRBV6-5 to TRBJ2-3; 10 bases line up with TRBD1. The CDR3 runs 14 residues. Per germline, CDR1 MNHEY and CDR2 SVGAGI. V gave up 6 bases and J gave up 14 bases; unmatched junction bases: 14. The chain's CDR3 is CASSPGTGARYAYF. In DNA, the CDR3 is TGTGCCAGCAGCCCCGGGACAGGGGCAAGATACGCGTATTTT.

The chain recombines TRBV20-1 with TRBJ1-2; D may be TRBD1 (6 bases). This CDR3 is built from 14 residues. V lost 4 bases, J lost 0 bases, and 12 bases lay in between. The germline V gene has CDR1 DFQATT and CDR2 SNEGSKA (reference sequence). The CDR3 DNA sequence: TGCAGTGCTACCGGGGGCCTCTCTAACTATGGCTACACCTTC. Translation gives CSATGGLSNYGYTF.

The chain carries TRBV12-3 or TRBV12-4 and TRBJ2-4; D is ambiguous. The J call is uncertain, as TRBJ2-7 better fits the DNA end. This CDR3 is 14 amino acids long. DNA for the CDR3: TGTGCCAGCAGTTTACAGGCGCTCTCCTACGAGCAGTACTTC. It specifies CASSLQALSYEQYF.

The DNA for the CDR3 is TGTGCCAGCAGTGCGGGGCAGTTGAACACCGGGGAGCTGTTTTTT. Its translation: CASSAGQLNTGELFF. The chain is built from TRBV12-3 or TRBV12-4 and TRBJ2-2, with D possibly TRBD2 on 6 matching bases. V was cut by 5 bases and J by 1 base, with 11 bases left in between. The CDR3 is 15 amino acids.

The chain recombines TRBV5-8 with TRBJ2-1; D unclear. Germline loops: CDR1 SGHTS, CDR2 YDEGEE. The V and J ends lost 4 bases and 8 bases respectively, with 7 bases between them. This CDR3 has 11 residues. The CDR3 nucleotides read TGTGCCAGCAGCCAACTCTATGAGCAGTTCTTC. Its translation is CASSQLYEQFF. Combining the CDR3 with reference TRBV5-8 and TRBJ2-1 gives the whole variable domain EAGVTQSPTHLIKTRGQQATLRCSPISGHTSVYWYQQALGLGLQFLLWYDEGEERNRGNFPPRFSGRQFPNYSSELNVNALELEDSALYLCASSQLYEQFFGPGTRLTVL.

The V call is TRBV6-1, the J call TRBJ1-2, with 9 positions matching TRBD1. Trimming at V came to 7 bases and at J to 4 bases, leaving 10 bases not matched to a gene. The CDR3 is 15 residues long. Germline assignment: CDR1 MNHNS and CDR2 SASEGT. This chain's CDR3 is CASTTLGQGTYGYTF. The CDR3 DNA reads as TGTGCCAGCACCACCCTAGGACAGGGGACCTATGGCTACACCTTC.

CDR3 nucleotides: TGTGCCAGCAGCTTAGGAGGGACAGGGGGTATGACCCAGTACTTC. Protein product: CASSLGGTGGMTQYF. J is TRBJ2-5 and V is TRBV7-2; 11 positions agree with TRBD1. V shed 1 base, J shed 7 bases, and the junction held 5 bases outside the gene matches. The CDR3 extends over 15 amino acids. Germline V gene data show CDR1 as SGHTA and CDR2 as FQGNSA.

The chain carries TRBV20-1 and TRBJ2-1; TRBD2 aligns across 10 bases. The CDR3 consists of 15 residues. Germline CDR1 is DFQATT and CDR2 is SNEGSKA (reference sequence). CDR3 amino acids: CSAHPAGGVYNEQFF. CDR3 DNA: TGCAGCGCTCACCCAGCGGGAGGGGTATACAATGAGCAGTTCTTC.

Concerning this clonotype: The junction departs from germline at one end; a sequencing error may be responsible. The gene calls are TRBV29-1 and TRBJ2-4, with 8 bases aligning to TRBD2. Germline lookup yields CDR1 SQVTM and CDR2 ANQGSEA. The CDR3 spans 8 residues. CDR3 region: CSVAKREF. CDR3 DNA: TGCAGCGTCGCTAAGCGGGAGTTC.

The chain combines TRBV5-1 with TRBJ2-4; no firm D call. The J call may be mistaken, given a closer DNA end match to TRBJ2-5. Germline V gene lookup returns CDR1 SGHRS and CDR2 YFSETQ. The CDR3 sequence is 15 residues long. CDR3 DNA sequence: TGCGCCAGCAGCTATCAGAGTAGGCGGCAAGAGACCCAGTACTTC. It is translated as CASSYQSRRQETQYF.

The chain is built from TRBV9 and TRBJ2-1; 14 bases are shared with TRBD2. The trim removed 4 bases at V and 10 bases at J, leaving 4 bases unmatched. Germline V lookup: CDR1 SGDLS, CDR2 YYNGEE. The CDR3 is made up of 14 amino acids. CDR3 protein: CASSWTSGRREQFF. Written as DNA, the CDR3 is TGTGCCAGCAGCTGGACTAGCGGGAGGCGAGAGCAGTTCTTC. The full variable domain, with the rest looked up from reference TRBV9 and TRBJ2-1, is DSGVTQTPKHLITATGQRVTLRCSPRSGDLSVYWYQQSLDQGLQFLIQYYNGEERAKGNILERFSAQQFPDLHSELNLSSLELGDSALYFCASSWTSGRREQFFGPGTRLTVL.

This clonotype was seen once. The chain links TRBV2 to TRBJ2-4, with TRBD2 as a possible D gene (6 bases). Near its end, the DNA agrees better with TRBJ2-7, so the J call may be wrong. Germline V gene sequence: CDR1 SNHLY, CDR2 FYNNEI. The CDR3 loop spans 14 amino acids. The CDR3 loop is CASSERLGHYEQYF. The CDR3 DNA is TGTGCCAGCAGTGAGCGACTAGGTCACTACGAGCAGTACTTC.